This T cell receptor (beta chain) appears in the sequencing data of a study of cytomegalovirus exposure and HLA in healthy donors. The CDR3 length is 15 residues. With 7 bases clipped from V and 3 bases from J, the junction kept 5 bases outside the gene matches. Germline V gene data show CDR1 as MNHNY and CDR2 as SVGAGI (reference sequence). The PCR employed 60 Vbeta primers together with 13 Jbeta primers. Assay: immunoSEQ multiplex PCR; the TCRdb copy retains only in-frame clones and omits some. The sample includes 150,000 to 200,000 clones, roughly 85% seen only once; the top ten take around 1.3%. The V and J genes are TRBV6-6 and TRBJ2-1; 11 bases are a match to TRBD2. The specimen was PBMCs. This TCR derives from a woman in her 50s in good health and CMV-seronegative. The CDR3 sequence is CASTATSGSYNEQFF. Written as DNA, the CDR3 is TGTGCCAGCACCGCTACTAGCGGGAGCTACAATGAGCAGTTCTTC.